These T cell receptor beta chains were read from a single sample in a study of blood T cells in healthy people across ages. TCRdb fed the 5' RACE reads into MiXCR, producing one record per CDR3 protein. The table shows under 800,000 distinct CDR3 sequences, with around 21% occurring only once. The sequenced sample consisted of blood. These receptors all stem from a man in his 70s in good health. CDR3s include the opening cysteine and the closing phenylalanine or tryptophan. A D gene is named only where the DNA matches it firmly. Expanded clones are given a class, and other clones once, few, many or no size at all.

D gene,V gene,CDR3 length,clone size,J gene,CDR3 protein,CDR3 DNA
TRBD1,TRBV28,15,.,TRBJ2-5,CASMKSTGVGETQYF,TGTGCCAGCATGAAATCAACAGGGGTGGGAGAGACCCAGTACTTC
.,TRBV20-1,10,.,TRBJ2-5,CSARGTKQYF,TGCAGTGCTAGAGGTACGAAGCAGTACTTC
.,TRBV20-1,15,.,TRBJ1-5,CSARELGNSNQPQHF,TGCAGTGCTAGAGAGTTGGGGAATAGCAATCAGCCCCAGCATTTT
.,TRBV29-1,14,few,TRBJ2-4,CSAGLQGAKNIQYF,TGCAGCGCTGGTCTCCAGGGTGCCAAAAACATTCAGTACTTC
.,TRBV7-2,14,few,TRBJ1-1,CASSGGHQNTEAFF,TGTGCCAGCAGCGGGGGTCACCAGAACACTGAAGCTTTCTTT
.,TRBV24-1,15,.,TRBJ2-1,CATSDSGYAYNEQFF,TGTGCCACCAGTGATTCGGGGTATGCCTACAATGAGCAGTTCTTC
.,TRBV19,14,.,TRBJ2-4,CASSREDSKNIQYF,TGTGCCAGTAGTAGAGAAGACTCCAAAAACATTCAGTACTTC
TRBD2,TRBV9,17,.,TRBJ2-2,CASSALPGLVPTGELFF,TGTGCCAGCAGCGCGTTACCGGGACTAGTTCCGACCGGGGAGCTGTTTTTT
TRBD2,TRBV20-1,14,few,TRBJ2-5,CSARVIAGVETQYF,TGCAGTGCTAGAGTGATAGCGGGAGTAGAGACCCAGTACTTC
TRBD2,TRBV2,16,.,TRBJ2-3,CASSVAASGNTDTQYF,TGTGCCAGCAGTGTTGCGGCTAGCGGGAACACAGATACGCAGTATTTT
TRBD2,TRBV7-8,17,.,TRBJ2-7,CASSRGTSGVGSYEQYF,TGTGCCAGCAGCAGGGGGACTAGCGGAGTGGGCTCCTACGAGCAGTACTTC
TRBD1,TRBV9,15,.,TRBJ1-1,CASSVAGDRGAEAFF,TGTGCCAGCAGCGTAGCGGGGGACAGGGGAGCTGAAGCTTTCTTT
.,TRBV10-1,13,many,TRBJ2-7,CASSETSVHEQYF,TGCGCCAGCAGTGAGACTAGTGTCCACGAGCAGTACTTC
.,TRBV7-8,15,.,TRBJ2-5,CASSLRGRPQETQYF,TGTGCCAGCAGCCTTCGGGGGAGGCCACAAGAGACCCAGTACTTC
TRBD1,TRBV5-1,14,.,TRBJ2-5,CASSWGTGLETQYF,TGCGCCAGCAGCTGGGGGACAGGGTTGGAGACCCAGTACTTC
.,TRBV6-1,13,.,TRBJ2-5,CASSPGVPEAQYF,TGTGCCAGCAGCCCAGGGGTCCCAGAGGCCCAGTACTTC
TRBD1,TRBV27,16,.,TRBJ1-5,CAGSLSGTGGYQPQHF,TGTGCCGGCAGTTTGTCAGGGACAGGGGGCTATCAGCCCCAGCATTTT
TRBD1,TRBV28,15,.,TRBJ2-5,CASSFFRDRWETQYF,TGTGCCAGCAGTTTTTTTCGGGACAGGTGGGAGACCCAGTACTTC
.,TRBV4-3,13,.,TRBJ2-7,CASSQESGYEQHF,TGCGCCAGCAGCCAAGAAAGCGGCTACGAGCAGCACTTC
.,TRBV25-1,13,few,TRBJ2-7,CASSEGGSTKQYF,TGTGCCAGCAGTGAAGGGGGATCTACGAAGCAGTACTTC
.,TRBV27,16,.,TRBJ2-5,CASSPSGTYFQETQYF,TGTGCCAGCAGTCCGTCCGGGACATACTTCCAAGAGACCCAGTACTTC
TRBD2,TRBV18,17,.,TRBJ2-3,CASSPRLAGGSTDTQYF,TGTGCCAGCTCACCACGGCTAGCGGGAGGTAGCACAGATACGCAGTATTTT
.,TRBV2,14,many,TRBJ2-7,CASSKDRSSYEQYF,TGTGCCAGCAGTAAAGACAGGAGCTCCTACGAGCAGTACTTC
.,TRBV2,11,.,TRBJ2-7,CASAGLNEQYF,TGTGCCAGCGCCGGACTCAACGAGCAGTACTTC
TRBD1,TRBV24-1,15,.,TRBJ2-5,CATSVNSGGRETQYF,TGTGCCACCAGTGTCAACTCAGGGGGCAGAGAGACCCAGTACTTC
.,TRBV12-3/TRBV12-4,12,.,TRBJ2-3,CASSQTVDMQYF,TGTGCCAGCAGCCAGACAGTAGATATGCAGTATTTT
TRBD1,TRBV12-3/TRBV12-4,14,.,TRBJ2-7,CASSYGTGHYEQYF,TGTGCCAGCAGTTACGGGACAGGGCACTACGAGCAGTACTTC